Below are 30 T cell receptor beta chains sequenced from a single sample in a study of T cells after yellow fever vaccination. TCRdb reprocessed the 5' RACE reads via MiXCR and lists one record per CDR3 protein. The sample gives over 100,000 distinct CDR3 sequences, 6.5% to 9% of which show up once; roughly 23% is in the top ten. The specimen was CD8+ T cells sorted from PBMCs, collected 45 days after the yellow fever booster vaccination. These receptors originate from a man aged 25-45 years who received the YFV17D yellow fever vaccine.

The sample holds many counts of this clonotype. This sequence joins TRBV10-3 and TRBJ2-5; D ambiguous. Germline V gives CDR1 ENHRY, CDR2 SYGVKD. The CDR3 has 12 amino acids. V was pared by 2 bases and J by 5 bases, with 6 bases between. The DNA for the CDR3 is TGTGCCATCAGTGAGGCACTGGAGACCCAGTACTTC. Its translation is CAISEALETQYF.

This chain links TRBV18 with TRBJ2-7; tentative D call: TRBD2 (6 bases). V lost 4 bases and J lost 2, with 15 bases in between. Looked up from germline, CDR1 is KGHSH and CDR2 is LQKENI. CDR3 length: 15 residues. CDR3 sequence: CASSRAGDSTYEQYF. The CDR3 DNA reads as TGTGCCAGCTCACGAGCCGGGGACTCAACCTACGAGCAGTACTTC.

This chain uses TRBV20-1 with TRBJ2-7; unclear D gene. The CDR3 contains 12 residues. Trimming took 5 bases from V and 4 from J, leaving 12 bases between them. Looked up from germline, CDR1 is DFQATT and CDR2 is SNEGSKA (reference sequence). The CDR3 loop is CSAAPSVYEQYF. CDR3 bases: TGCAGTGCTGCTCCCAGCGTGTACGAGCAGTACTTC.

This clonotype was recorded many times. The rearrangement joins TRBV9 to TRBJ2-3, with a possible D match to TRBD2 (5 bases). The germline V gene encodes CDR1 SGDLS and CDR2 YYNGEE. The CDR3 runs to 15 residues. The germline V and J ends were trimmed by 0 bases and 3 bases, with 11 bases remaining between them. The CDR3 reads CASSVAGFETDTQYF. For the CDR3, the DNA is TGTGCCAGCAGCGTAGCGGGGTTTGAGACAGATACGCAGTATTTT. Full variable domain (missing parts from reference TRBV9 and TRBJ2-3): DSGVTQTPKHLITATGQRVTLRCSPRSGDLSVYWYQQSLDQGLQFLIQYYNGEERAKGNILERFSAQQFPDLHSELNLSSLELGDSALYFCASSVAGFETDTQYFGPGTRLTVL.

This clonotype was counted ten times or more. The chain recombines TRBV20-1 with TRBJ2-7, with D possibly matching TRBD2 (5 bases). V lost 6 bases and J 5 bases, leaving 14 bases between the germline ends. CDR3 size: 12 residues. Per germline, CDR1 DFQATT and CDR2 SNEGSKA (reference sequence). In DNA form, the CDR3 reads TGCAGTGCCTGGACGGGATGGGACGAGCAGTACTTC. Translated: CSAWTGWDEQYF.

The J gene is TRBJ2-6, the V gene TRBV14; D unclear. With 4 bases removed from V and 4 bases from J, the gap between germline ends came to 11 bases. CDR1 is SGHDN, CDR2 FVKESK, per germline. The CDR3 covers 15 residues. The CDR3 sequence is CASSPTELGANVLTF. The DNA of the CDR3 is TGTGCCAGCAGCCCCACCGAGTTGGGGGCCAACGTCCTGACTTTC.

This clonotype appeared many times. The chain couples TRBV10-3 to TRBJ2-3; weak D call: TRBD2 (8 bases). The CDR3 is 20 amino acids. Germline CDR1 is ENHRY and CDR2 is SYGVKD. V was cut by 2 bases and J by 5 bases, with 29 bases left in between. CDR3 in DNA: TGTGCCATCAGTGAGACCGGGACAGTAACCTTAGCGGGAAGTGGAGATACGCAGTATTTT. Its translation is CAISETGTVTLAGSGDTQYF.

About this clonotype itself: A much larger clone lies one base from this, so it may be a read error. The chain is built from TRBV10-2 and TRBJ2-2; 7 bases line up with TRBD1. The CDR3 sequence is 13 residues long. Germline values: CDR1 WSHSY, CDR2 SAAADI. CDR3 in DNA: TGCGCCAGCCGTGAGACAGGGCCCGGGGAGCTGTTTTTT. Amino acids: CASRETGPGELFF.

Many counts were recorded for this clonotype. This sequence joins TRBV11-2 and TRBJ2-1; D call uncertain. V was trimmed by 1 base and J by 9 bases, leaving 7 bases between them. Germline CDR1 and CDR2: SGHAT and FQNNGV. This CDR3 is built from 12 residues. In DNA, the CDR3 is TGTGCCAGCAGCTTAGGTGGCGTTGAGCAGTTCTTC. Its translation: CASSLGGVEQFF. Based on the CDR3 plus reference TRBV11-2 and TRBJ2-1, the full variable domain is EAGVAQSPRYKIIEKRQSVAFWCNPISGHATLYWYQQILGQGPKLLIQFQNNGVVDDSQLPKDRFSAERLKGVDSTLKIQPAKLEDSAVYLCASSLGGVEQFFGPGTRLTVL.

The chain joins TRBV19 to TRBJ1-3, with D hard to call. V lost 2 bases and J 2 bases, leaving 16 bases between the germline ends. The germline CDR1 and CDR2 sequences are LNHDA and SQIVND (reference sequence). The CDR3 covers 17 residues. CDR3 sequence (DNA): TGTGCCAGTAGTATACGCGACTTCGTGGGCCCTGGAAACACCATATATTTT. It specifies CASSIRDFVGPGNTIYF.

This clonotype was detected many times. The chain is built from TRBV6-5 and TRBJ2-7; 10 bases fit TRBD1. This CDR3 region has 18 residues. The J segment lost 4 bases and the V segment lost 0 bases, leaving 12 bases of the junction unmatched. Germline CDR1 reads MNHEY; CDR2 reads SVGAGI. CDR3 residues: CASSYSDPQTGGIYEQYF. CDR3 coding DNA: TGTGCCAGCAGTTACTCGGACCCTCAGACAGGGGGCATTTACGAGCAGTACTTC.

This clonotype was observed many times. The gene calls are TRBV7-2 and TRBJ2-3; D tentatively reads TRBD1 or TRBD2 (5 bases each). The germline CDR1 and CDR2 sequences are SGHTA and FQGNSA. CDR3 length: 14 residues. V shed 5 bases and J shed 1 base, with 10 bases lying between them. The CDR3 spells CASSRMGGTDTQYF. The DNA for the CDR3 is TGTGCCAGCAGCCGTATGGGGGGCACAGATACGCAGTATTTT. Together with reference TRBV7-2 and TRBJ2-3, the CDR3 gives the full variable domain: GAGVSQSPSNKVTEKGKDVELRCDPISGHTALYWYRQSLGQGLEFLIYFQGNSAPDKSGLPSDRFSAERTGGSVSTLTIQRTQQEDSAVYLCASSRMGGTDTQYFGPGTRLTVL.

This clonotype was found many times. CDR3 amino acids: CASSYSLAGQNCEQYF. CDR3 nucleotide sequence: TGTGCCAGCAGCTATTCACTAGCGGGACAAAACTGCGAGCAGTACTTC. This rearrangement joins TRBV7-3 to TRBJ2-7; TRBD2 matches at 10 bases. V was pared by 4 bases and J by 6 bases, with 12 bases of the junction left unmatched. Germline loops: CDR1 SGHTA, CDR2 FQGTGA. The CDR3 runs to 16 residues. Looking up the rest from reference TRBV7-3 and TRBJ2-7 gives the full variable domain: GAGVSQTPSNKVTEKGKYVELRCDPISGHTALYWYRQSLGQGPEFLIYFQGTGAADDSGLPNDRFFAVRPEGSVSTLKIQRTERGDSAVYLCASSYSLAGQNCEQYFGPGTRLTVT.

This clonotype was detected a few times. This chain uses TRBV10-3 with TRBJ2-5, with no clear D. Trimming cost V 4 bases and J 2 bases, with 11 bases left between them. CDR1 and CDR2 from the germline V gene are ENHRY and SYGVKD. The CDR3 is made up of 14 amino acids. The CDR3 reads CAISGGQTQETQYF. The CDR3, as DNA: TGTGCCATCAGTGGTGGGCAGACTCAAGAGACCCAGTACTTC.

This chain connects TRBV7-2 to TRBJ2-1; maybe TRBD1 (6 bases). The CDR3 runs to 14 residues. Trimming took off 5 bases at V and 6 bases at J, with 14 bases between the two ends. The germline V gene has CDR1 SGHTA and CDR2 FQGNSA. CDR3 sequence reads: CASSNPTGFNEQFF. CDR3 coding DNA: TGTGCCAGCAGCAACCCTACAGGGTTCAATGAGCAGTTCTTC.

The rearrangement uses TRBV19 and TRBJ2-1; D call uncertain. Germline values: CDR1 LNHDA, CDR2 SQIVND (reference sequence). The CDR3 has 12 residues. V lost 8 bases and J 7 bases, leaving 12 bases between the germline ends. CDR3 protein: CASRVLENEQFF. The CDR3 nucleotides are TGTGCCAGTCGTGTTCTAGAAAATGAGCAGTTCTTC.

This clonotype has more than one count but fewer than ten. This chain uses TRBV20-1 with TRBJ1-1; D possibly corresponds to TRBD1 (5 bases). This CDR3 contains 15 residues. Germline V lookup: CDR1 DFQATT, CDR2 SNEGSKA (reference sequence). The V end lost 1 base, the J end lost 4 bases, and 16 bases lay between the germline ends. The CDR3 DNA reads as TGCAGTGCTAGAGTTCCAGGGATTATCGCCACTGAAGCTTTCTTT. This sequence encodes CSARVPGIIATEAFF.

In regard to this clonotype: A much more abundant neighbour one base away suggests this may be a read error. The gene calls are TRBV12-3 or TRBV12-4 and TRBJ1-1, with D maybe TRBD1 (5 bases). Between the trimmed V and J ends, which lost 4 bases and 6 bases, there was a span of 24 bases. This CDR3 comprises 17 residues. CDR3 protein: CASSYGPEGRAGSEAFF. In DNA form, the CDR3 reads TGTGCCAGCAGTTATGGCCCCGAGGGAAGGGCAGGGTCTGAAGCTTTCTTT.

The rearrangement uses TRBV20-1 and TRBJ2-2; 7 nucleotides align to TRBD2. The CDR3 is made up of 13 amino acids. In germline, CDR1 is DFQATT, CDR2 SNEGSKA (reference sequence). The junction had 7 bases not matched to a gene; V was cut back by 6 bases and J by 6 bases. CDR3 coding DNA: TGCAGTGCCACGGTGCGGGGGTCCGGGGAGCTGTTTTTT. Translation: CSATVRGSGELFF.

This clonotype was seen repeatedly, ten times or more. V and J are TRBV7-3 and TRBJ2-1, with D possibly being TRBD2 (5 bases). The length of the CDR3 is 14 residues. Germline V gives CDR1 SGHTA, CDR2 FQGTGA. Between the trimmed V and J ends, which lost 2 bases and 6 bases, there was a span of 11 bases. The CDR3 here is CASSLGPGSNEQFF. The CDR3, as DNA: TGTGCCAGCAGCTTAGGTCCGGGAAGCAATGAGCAGTTCTTC. The complete variable domain, with remaining parts taken from reference TRBV7-3 and TRBJ2-1, reads GAGVSQTPSNKVTEKGKYVELRCDPISGHTALYWYRQSLGQGPEFLIYFQGTGAADDSGLPNDRFFAVRPEGSVSTLKIQRTERGDSAVYLCASSLGPGSNEQFFGPGTRLTVL.

In its sample, this clonotype was seen many times. This chain joins TRBV27 and TRBJ2-1; D ambiguous. The length of the CDR3 is 12 residues. Per the germline V gene, CDR1 is MNHEY and CDR2 is SMNVEV (reference sequence). Trimming took off 2 bases at V and 8 bases at J, with 7 bases between the two ends. The CDR3 DNA sequence: TGTGCCAGCAGTTTAGTCGGTTATGAGCAGTTCTTC. Protein product: CASSLVGYEQFF.

This clonotype turned up a few times. This rearrangement joins TRBV11-2 to TRBJ2-7; perhaps D is TRBD1 or TRBD2 (5 bases each). Germline lookup yields CDR1 SGHAT and CDR2 FQNNGV. V was pared by 4 bases and J by 5 bases, with 15 bases between. The CDR3 contains 14 residues. Here the CDR3 reads CASSWEPGTHEQYF. CDR3 DNA sequence: TGTGCCAGCAGCTGGGAACCCGGGACGCACGAGCAGTACTTC.

The chain couples TRBV4-3 to TRBJ1-4, with D possibly matching TRBD1 (5 bases). V was pared by 2 bases and J by 0 bases, with 22 bases between. This CDR3 region has 20 residues. Germline V gene data show CDR1 as LGHNA and CDR2 as YSLEER. The chain's CDR3 is CASSQKTQVSTFATNEKLFF. CDR3 DNA sequence: TGCGCCAGCAGCCAAAAGACACAGGTCTCCACCTTTGCAACTAATGAAAAACTGTTTTTT.

The rearrangement joins TRBV3-1 to TRBJ2-7; D ambiguous. This CDR3 is 15 amino acids long. Trimming removed 1 base at V and 1 base at J, with 11 bases between. Germline V CDR1 and CDR2: LGHDT, YNNKEL (reference sequence). This chain's CDR3 is CASSQVVDLSYEQYF. CDR3 bases: TGTGCCAGCAGCCAAGTGGTAGATTTGTCCTACGAGCAGTACTTC.

For this clonotype: This could be a read error, since a much larger clone is one nucleotide away. The J gene is TRBJ2-5, the V gene TRBV12-3 or TRBV12-4; D is perhaps TRBD1 (6 bases). The ends were cut back, 6 bases at V and 3 bases at J, with 11 bases in the middle. The CDR3 loop spans 13 amino acids. The CDR3 region is CASSHTGKETQYF. The DNA for the CDR3 is TGTGCCAGCAGCCACACAGGGAAAGAGACCCAGTACTTC.

This clonotype was counted many times. For the CDR3, the DNA is TGCGCCAGCAGCCAAAGGGCCTCCGGGGGGTCCTACAATGAGCAGTTCTTC. It yields the protein CASSQRASGGSYNEQFF. The rearrangement links TRBV4-3 to TRBJ2-1; TRBD2 matches 7 bases. Germline CDR1 reads LGHNA; CDR2 reads YSLEER. The V segment lost 2 bases and the J segment 1 base; nucleotides outside the gene matches: 8. The CDR3 sequence is 17 residues long.

This rearrangement joins TRBV15 to TRBJ1-5; D unclear. V was pared by 6 bases and J by 7 bases, with 13 bases between. This CDR3 is built from 13 residues. In germline, CDR1 is LNHNV, CDR2 YYDKDF (reference sequence). CDR3 in DNA: TGTGCCACCAGTTTCGCAGTGTTCCAGCCCCAGCATTTT. It is translated as CATSFAVFQPQHF.

This clonotype was recorded many times. In DNA, the CDR3 is TGTGCCAGCAGCTTACTCGGACTAGCAGGACGCAATGAGCAGTTCTTC. This codes for CASSLLGLAGRNEQFF. The genes are TRBV7-3 and TRBJ2-1; 8 bases line up with TRBD2. CDR3 length: 16 residues. CDR1 SGHTA and CDR2 FQGTGA come from the germline V gene. V lost 2 bases to trimming and J lost 6 bases; unmatched junction nucleotides: 9.

This clonotype was counted at least ten times. The chain links TRBV4-1 to TRBJ2-1; D is uncertain. Germline assignment: CDR1 MGHRA and CDR2 YSYEKL. With 3 bases removed from V and 9 bases from J, the gap between germline ends came to 12 bases. The CDR3 length is 13 residues. The CDR3 coding sequence is TGCGCCAGCAGCCAGTACCCGGAGAGTGAGCAGTTCTTC. Translation: CASSQYPESEQFF.

A few counts support this clonotype. The CDR3 DNA reads as TGTGCCAGCAGCTTAATCAGCAGCACAGATACGCAGTATTTT. Protein product: CASSLISSTDTQYF. J is TRBJ2-3 and V is TRBV7-6; D unclear. CDR1 SGHVS and CDR2 FNYEAQ come from the germline V gene. This CDR3 is built from 14 residues. The V end was cut by 2 bases, the J end by 0 bases, with 6 bases between.